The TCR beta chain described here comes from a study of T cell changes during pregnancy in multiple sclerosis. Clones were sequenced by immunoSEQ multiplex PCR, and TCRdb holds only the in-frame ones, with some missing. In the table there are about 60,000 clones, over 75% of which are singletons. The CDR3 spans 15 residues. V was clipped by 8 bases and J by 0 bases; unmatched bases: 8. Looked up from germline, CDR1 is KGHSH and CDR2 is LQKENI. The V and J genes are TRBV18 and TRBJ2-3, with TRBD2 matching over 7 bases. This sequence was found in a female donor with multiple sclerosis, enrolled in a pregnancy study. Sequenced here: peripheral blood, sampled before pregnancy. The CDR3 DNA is TGTGCCAGCCAGCGGGACGGATCTAGCACAGATACGCAGTATTTT. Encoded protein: CASQRDGSSTDTQYF. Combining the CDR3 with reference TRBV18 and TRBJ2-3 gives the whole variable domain NAGVMQNPRHLVRRRGQEARLRCSPMKGHSHVYWYRQLPEEGLKFMVYLQKENIIDESGMPKERFSAEFPKEGPSILRIQQVVRGDSAAYFCASQRDGSSTDTQYFGPGTRLTVL.